This T cell receptor (beta chain) was recovered during a study of T cell responses to AZD1222 COVID-19 vaccine. This CDR3 has 15 amino acids. Trimming took 3 bases from V and 4 from J, leaving 16 bases between them. Germline loops: CDR1 MDHEN, CDR2 SYDVKM. Generated by immunoSEQ multiplex PCR, the TCRdb table keeps only in-frame clones and is missing some. The sample has 100,000 to 120,000 clones, roughly 90% seen once. The material was peripheral blood, obtained on day 0 of AZD1222 vaccination. The clonotype originates from an adult in good health. This rearrangement joins TRBV28 to TRBJ2-7, with D perhaps matching TRBD2 (5 bases). As DNA, the CDR3 is TGTGCCAGCAGTTTTCTGTCGAGCGGCGTTTACGAGCAGTACTTC. Translating gives CASSFLSSGVYEQYF.